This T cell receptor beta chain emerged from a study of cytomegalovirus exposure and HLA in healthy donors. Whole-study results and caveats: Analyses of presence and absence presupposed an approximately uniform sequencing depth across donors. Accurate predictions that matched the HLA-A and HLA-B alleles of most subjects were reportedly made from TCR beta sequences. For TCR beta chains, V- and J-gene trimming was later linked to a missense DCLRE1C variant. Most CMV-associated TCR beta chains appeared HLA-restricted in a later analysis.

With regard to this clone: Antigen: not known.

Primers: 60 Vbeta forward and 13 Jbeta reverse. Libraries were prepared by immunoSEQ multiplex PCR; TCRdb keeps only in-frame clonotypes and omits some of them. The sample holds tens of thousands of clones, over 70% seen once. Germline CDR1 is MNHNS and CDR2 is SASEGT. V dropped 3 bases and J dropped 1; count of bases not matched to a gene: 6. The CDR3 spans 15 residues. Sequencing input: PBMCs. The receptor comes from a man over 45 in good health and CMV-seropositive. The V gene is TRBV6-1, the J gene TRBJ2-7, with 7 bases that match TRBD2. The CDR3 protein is CASSDPGLPSYEQYF. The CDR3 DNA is TGTGCCAGCAGTGACCCGGGACTACCTTCCTACGAGCAGTACTTC.